The following is a T cell receptor (beta chain) sequence with its context. Its target is unknown. Construction of TCR beta libraries was performed using quantitative 5'-RACE with molecular barcodes. In TCRdb, the 5' RACE reads were re-called with MiXCR into one record per CDR3 protein. This sample has fewer than 130,000 distinct CDR3 sequences, with about 25% found just once. The data derive from a study of CD8 T cells in ankylosing spondylitis. Study outcomes and limitations: In peripheral blood, disease-linked CD8+ clones occurred at relatively low frequencies. Disease-associated clones were reportedly significantly overrepresented in matched ankylosing spondylitis synovial fluid. Reactive arthritis synovial fluid and blood previously showed some of these motif variants.

V lost 6 bases and J lost 2, with 11 bases in between. There are 12 residues in the CDR3. Germline V gene lookup returns CDR1 DFQATT and CDR2 SNEGSKA (reference sequence). Specimen: synovial fluid, either unsorted or a sorted T cell fraction (not recorded which). The TCR originated in a male donor with ankylosing spondylitis. This chain uses TRBV20-1 with TRBJ2-7; maybe TRBD2 (5 bases). The CDR3, as DNA: TGCAGTGCCACGGAGGCCGCCTACGAGCAGTACTTC. Translating gives CSATEAAYEQYF.